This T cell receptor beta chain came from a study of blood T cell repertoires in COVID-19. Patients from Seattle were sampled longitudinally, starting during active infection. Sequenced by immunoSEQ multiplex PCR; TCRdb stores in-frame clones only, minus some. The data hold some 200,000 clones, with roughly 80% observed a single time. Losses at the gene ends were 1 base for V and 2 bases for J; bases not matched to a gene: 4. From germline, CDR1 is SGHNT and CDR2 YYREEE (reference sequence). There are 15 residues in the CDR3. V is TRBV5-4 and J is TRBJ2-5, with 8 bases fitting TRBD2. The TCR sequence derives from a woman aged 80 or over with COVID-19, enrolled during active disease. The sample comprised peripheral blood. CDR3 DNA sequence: TGTGCCAGCAGCTTGTTTAGCGGGGCTCAAGAGACCCAGTACTTC. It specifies CASSLFSGAQETQYF.